The TCR beta chain under discussion was sequenced for a study of blood T cell repertoires in COVID-19. Assay: immunoSEQ multiplex PCR; the TCRdb copy retains only in-frame clones and omits some. The profile shows 60,000 to 75,000 clones, roughly 86% of them singletons. The CDR3 sequence is 14 residues long. The germline V and J ends were trimmed by 0 bases and 0 bases, with 7 bases remaining between them. Per the germline V gene, CDR1 is SGHRS and CDR2 is YFSETQ. The chain couples TRBV5-1 to TRBJ2-7, with no clear D. The material sequenced was peripheral blood. The clonotype comes from a woman aged 55 to 70 with acute or convalescent COVID-19. The CDR3 loop is CASSLGAPSYEQYF. The CDR3 DNA sequence: TGCGCCAGCAGCTTGGGGGCCCCCTCCTACGAGCAGTACTTC. Complete variable domain (other parts from reference TRBV5-1 and TRBJ2-7): KAGVTQTPRYLIKTRGQQVTLSCSPISGHRSVSWYQQTPGQGLQFLFEYFSETQRNKGNFPGRFSGRQFSNSRSEMNVSTLELGDSALYLCASSLGAPSYEQYFGPGTRLTVT.